This T cell receptor (beta chain) was sequenced for a study of blood T cell repertoires in COVID-19. Study in general: Acute-phase and convalescent COVID-19 samples originated in the United States, Italy and Spain. The analysed material was cDNA or gDNA that came from T cells, B-cell-depleted T cells, or PBMCs.

How the authors handled the data: Reference gene primer amplification gave nucleated cell count estimates. Profiled with immunoSEQ multiplex PCR; TCRdb holds only in-frame clones, not every one. The DNA gave D and trimming, while V, J and clone size come from that table. The sample has 69,000 or so clones; roughly 80% are singletons. This CDR3 is built from 17 residues. V lost 1 base, J lost 0 bases, and 11 bases lay in between. Germline values: CDR1 SGHRS, CDR2 YFSETQ. Sequences were obtained from peripheral blood. The V gene is TRBV5-1, the J gene TRBJ1-6; D is undetermined. The clonotype comes from a woman older than 75 with acute or convalescent COVID-19. The DNA for the CDR3 is TGCGCCAGCAGCTTGCTTCAGGAGGACTCCTATAATTCACCCCTCCACTTT. Amino acid sequence: CASSLLQEDSYNSPLHF.